This TCR beta chain was retrieved from a study of blood T cell repertoires in COVID-19. CDR1 is SGHAT, CDR2 FQNNGV, per germline. The CDR3 sequence is 17 residues long. After removal of 3 bases from V and 3 bases from J, the junction contained 8 bases not matched to a gene. Sequencing used immunoSEQ multiplex PCR; TCRdb keeps in-frame clones, though not all of them. Seen here are 270,000 or so clones, around 82% observed once, and the top ten hold 7.5% to 10%. The chain carries TRBV11-2 and TRBJ1-5, with TRBD1 matching 10 bases. The sample taken for sequencing was peripheral blood. This clonotype was sampled from a woman aged 45-60 years who had recovered from COVID-19. The CDR3 coding sequence is TGTGCCAGCAGCTTCAAACCCGGGACAGGGGCCAATCAGCCCCAGCATTTT. Translated: CASSFKPGTGANQPQHF.